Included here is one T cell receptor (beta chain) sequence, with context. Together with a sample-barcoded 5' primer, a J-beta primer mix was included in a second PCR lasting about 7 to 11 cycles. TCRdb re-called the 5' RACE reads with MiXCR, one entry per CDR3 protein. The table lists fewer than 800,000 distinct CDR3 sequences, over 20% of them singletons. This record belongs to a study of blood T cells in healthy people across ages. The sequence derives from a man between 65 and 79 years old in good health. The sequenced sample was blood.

This CDR3 is CAGSNRDRNTGELFF. DNA of the CDR3: TGTGCCGGGTCCAATCGGGACAGGAACACCGGGGAGCTGTTTTTT. The chain links TRBV6-6 to TRBJ2-2; 7 bases are a match to TRBD1. This CDR3 region has 15 residues. Germline CDR1 MNHNY, CDR2 SVGAGI (reference sequence). Trimming removed 11 bases from V and 1 base from J; junction bases left unmatched: 10.